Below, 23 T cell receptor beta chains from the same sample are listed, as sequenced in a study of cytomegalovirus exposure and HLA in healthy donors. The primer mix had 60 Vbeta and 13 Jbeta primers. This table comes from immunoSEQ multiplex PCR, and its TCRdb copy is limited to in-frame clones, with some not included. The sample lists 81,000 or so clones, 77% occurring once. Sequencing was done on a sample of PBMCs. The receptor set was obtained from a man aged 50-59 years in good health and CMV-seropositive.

For the CDR3, the DNA is TGTGCCAACTACCACCTTGACAGGGTACGAACTGAAGCTTTCTTT. Amino acids: CANYHLDRVRTEAFF. This rearrangement joins TRBV27 to TRBJ1-1, with TRBD1 identical over 7 bases. V lost 10 bases to trimming and J lost 5 bases; unmatched junction nucleotides: 16. The CDR3 sequence is 15 residues long. Per germline, CDR1 MNHEY and CDR2 SMNVEV (reference sequence).

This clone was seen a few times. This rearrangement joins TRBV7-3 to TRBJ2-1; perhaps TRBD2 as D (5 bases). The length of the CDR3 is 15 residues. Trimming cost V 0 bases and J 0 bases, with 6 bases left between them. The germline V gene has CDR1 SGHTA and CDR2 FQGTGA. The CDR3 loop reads CASSLTAASYNEQFF. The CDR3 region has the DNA TGTGCCAGCAGCTTAACAGCGGCCTCCTACAATGAGCAGTTCTTC.

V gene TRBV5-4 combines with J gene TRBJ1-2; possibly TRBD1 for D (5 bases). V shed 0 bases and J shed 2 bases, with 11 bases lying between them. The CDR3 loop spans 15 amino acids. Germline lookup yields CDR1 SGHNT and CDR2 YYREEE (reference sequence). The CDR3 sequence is CASSLAAGLNYGYTF. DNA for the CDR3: TGTGCCAGCAGCTTGGCCGCGGGACTGAACTATGGCTACACCTTC.

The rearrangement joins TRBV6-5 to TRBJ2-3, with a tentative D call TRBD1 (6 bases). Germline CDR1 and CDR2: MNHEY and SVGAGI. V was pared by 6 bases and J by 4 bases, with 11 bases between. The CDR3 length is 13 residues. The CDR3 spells CASRLRGPDTQYF. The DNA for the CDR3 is TGTGCCAGCAGACTCAGGGGCCCAGATACGCAGTATTTT.

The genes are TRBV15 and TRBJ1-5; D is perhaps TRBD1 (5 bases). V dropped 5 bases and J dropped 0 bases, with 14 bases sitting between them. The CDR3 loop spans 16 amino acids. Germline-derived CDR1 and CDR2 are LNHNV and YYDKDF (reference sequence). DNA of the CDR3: TGTGCCACCAGCGGCTGGGCAGGGAATAGCAATCAGCCCCAGCATTTT. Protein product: CATSGWAGNSNQPQHF.

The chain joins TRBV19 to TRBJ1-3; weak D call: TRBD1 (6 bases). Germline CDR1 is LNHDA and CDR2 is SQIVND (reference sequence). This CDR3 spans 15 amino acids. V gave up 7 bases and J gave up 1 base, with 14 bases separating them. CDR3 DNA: TGTGCCAGTACTAAAGCGGGGGCTTCTGGAAACACCATATATTTT. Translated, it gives CASTKAGASGNTIYF.

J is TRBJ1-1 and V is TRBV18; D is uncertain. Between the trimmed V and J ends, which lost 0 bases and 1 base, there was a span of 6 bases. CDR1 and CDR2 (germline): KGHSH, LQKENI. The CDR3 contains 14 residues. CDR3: CASSPPPGNTEAFF. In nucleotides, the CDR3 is TGTGCCAGCTCACCACCGCCAGGGAACACTGAAGCTTTCTTT.

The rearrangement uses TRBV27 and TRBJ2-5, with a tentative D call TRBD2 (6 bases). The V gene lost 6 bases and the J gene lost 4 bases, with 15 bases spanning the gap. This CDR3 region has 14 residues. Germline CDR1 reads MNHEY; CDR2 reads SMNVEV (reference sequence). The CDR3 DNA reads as TGTGCCAGCAGCCCCCTGGAGGGGTTAGAGACCCAGTACTTC. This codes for CASSPLEGLETQYF.

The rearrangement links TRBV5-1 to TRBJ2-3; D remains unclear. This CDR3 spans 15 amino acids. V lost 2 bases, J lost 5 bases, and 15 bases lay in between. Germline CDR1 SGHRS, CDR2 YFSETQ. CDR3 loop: CASSFEIPIGDTQYF. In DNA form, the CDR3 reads TGCGCCAGCAGCTTCGAGATACCTATTGGAGATACGCAGTATTTT.

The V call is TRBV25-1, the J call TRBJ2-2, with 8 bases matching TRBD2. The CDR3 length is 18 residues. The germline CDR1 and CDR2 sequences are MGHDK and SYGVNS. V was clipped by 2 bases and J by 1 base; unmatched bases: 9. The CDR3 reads CASSERGLAGWNTGELFF. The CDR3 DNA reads TGTGCCAGCAGTGAACGGGGATTAGCGGGATGGAACACCGGGGAGCTGTTTTTT.

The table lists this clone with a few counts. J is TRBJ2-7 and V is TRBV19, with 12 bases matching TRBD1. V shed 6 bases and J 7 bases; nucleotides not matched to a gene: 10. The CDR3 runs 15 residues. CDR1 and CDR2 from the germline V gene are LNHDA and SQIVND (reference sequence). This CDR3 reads CASRRPGQGAEEQYF. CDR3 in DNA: TGTGCCAGTAGGAGGCCGGGACAGGGGGCTGAAGAGCAGTACTTC.

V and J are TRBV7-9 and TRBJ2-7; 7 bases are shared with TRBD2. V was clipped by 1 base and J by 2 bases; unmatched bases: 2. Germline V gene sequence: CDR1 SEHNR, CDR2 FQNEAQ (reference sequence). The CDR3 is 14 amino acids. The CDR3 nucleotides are TGTGCCAGCAGCTTAGGGGGAGGGACCTACGAGCAGTACTTC. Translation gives CASSLGGGTYEQYF.

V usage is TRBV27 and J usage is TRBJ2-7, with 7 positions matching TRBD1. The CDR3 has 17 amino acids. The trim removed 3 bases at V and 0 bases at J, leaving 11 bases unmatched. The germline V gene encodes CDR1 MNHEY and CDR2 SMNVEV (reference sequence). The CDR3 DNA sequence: TGTGCCAGCAGTTTCAACCGACAGGGTGGAAGCTCCTACGAGCAGTACTTC. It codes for CASSFNRQGGSSYEQYF.

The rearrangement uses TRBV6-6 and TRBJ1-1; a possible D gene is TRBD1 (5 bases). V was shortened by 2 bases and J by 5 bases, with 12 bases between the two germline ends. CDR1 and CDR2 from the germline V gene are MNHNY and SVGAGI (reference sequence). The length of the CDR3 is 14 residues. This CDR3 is CASSYGQGWTEAFF. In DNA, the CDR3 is TGTGCCAGCAGTTACGGGCAGGGTTGGACTGAAGCTTTCTTT.

The CDR3 sequence is CAIKTTPDSYNEQFF. The CDR3 DNA follows: TGTGCCATCAAAACTACCCCTGACTCCTACAATGAGCAGTTCTTC. The chain uses TRBV10-3 and TRBJ2-1; D is ambiguous. The germline V gene has CDR1 ENHRY and CDR2 SYGVKD. Trimming removed 7 bases from V and 0 bases from J, with 13 bases in between. CDR3 length: 15 amino acids.

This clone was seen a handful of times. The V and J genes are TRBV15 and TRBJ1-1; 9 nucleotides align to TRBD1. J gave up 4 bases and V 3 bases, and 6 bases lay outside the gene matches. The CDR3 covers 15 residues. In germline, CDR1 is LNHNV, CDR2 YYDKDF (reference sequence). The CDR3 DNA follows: TGTGCCACCAGCAGGGACAGGGGCTCTAGCACTGAAGCTTTCTTT. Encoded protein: CATSRDRGSSTEAFF.

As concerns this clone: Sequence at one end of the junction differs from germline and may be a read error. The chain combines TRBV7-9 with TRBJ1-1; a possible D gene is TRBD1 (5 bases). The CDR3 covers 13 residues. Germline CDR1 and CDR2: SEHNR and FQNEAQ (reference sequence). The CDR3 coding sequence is TGTTCCAGCAGCTTCCGCTCAGGGTACTTGGCTTTCTTT. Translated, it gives CSSSFRSGYLAFF.

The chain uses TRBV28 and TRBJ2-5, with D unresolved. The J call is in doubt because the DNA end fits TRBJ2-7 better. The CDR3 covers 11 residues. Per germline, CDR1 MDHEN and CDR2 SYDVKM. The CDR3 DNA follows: TGTGCCAGCAGTTCCTCCTACGAGCAGTACTTC. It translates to CASSSSYEQYF.

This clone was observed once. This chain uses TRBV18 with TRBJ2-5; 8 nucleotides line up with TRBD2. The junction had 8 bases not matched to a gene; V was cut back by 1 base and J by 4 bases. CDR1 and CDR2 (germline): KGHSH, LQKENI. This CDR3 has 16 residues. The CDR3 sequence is CASSPLVREGRETQYF. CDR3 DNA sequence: TGTGCCAGCTCACCACTGGTCCGGGAGGGCCGAGAGACCCAGTACTTC.

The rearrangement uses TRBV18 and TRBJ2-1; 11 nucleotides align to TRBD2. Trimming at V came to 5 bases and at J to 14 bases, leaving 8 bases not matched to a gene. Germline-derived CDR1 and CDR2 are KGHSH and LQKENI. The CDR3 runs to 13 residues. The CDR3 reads CASSETSGISEFF. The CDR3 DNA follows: TGTGCCAGCTCAGAGACTAGCGGGATATCAGAGTTCTTC.

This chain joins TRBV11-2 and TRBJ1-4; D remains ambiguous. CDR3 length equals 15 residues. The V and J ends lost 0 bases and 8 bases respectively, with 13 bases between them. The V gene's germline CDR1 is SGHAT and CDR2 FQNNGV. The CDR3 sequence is CASSLEGSGGEKLFF. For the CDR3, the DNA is TGTGCCAGCAGCTTAGAGGGGTCCGGCGGGGAAAAACTGTTTTTT.

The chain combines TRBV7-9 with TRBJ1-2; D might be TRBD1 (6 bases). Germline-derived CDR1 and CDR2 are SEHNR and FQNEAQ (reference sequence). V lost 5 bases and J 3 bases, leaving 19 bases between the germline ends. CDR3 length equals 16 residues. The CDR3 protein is CASSPGTISVYYGYTF. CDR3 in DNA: TGTGCCAGCAGCCCAGGGACAATATCCGTATACTATGGCTACACCTTC.

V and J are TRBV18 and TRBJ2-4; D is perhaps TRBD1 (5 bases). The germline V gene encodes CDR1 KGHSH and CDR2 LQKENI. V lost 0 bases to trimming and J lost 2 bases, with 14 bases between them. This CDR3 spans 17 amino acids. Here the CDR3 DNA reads TGTGCCAGCTCACCACCAGGGGAACGCTTGACCAAAAACATTCAGTACTTC. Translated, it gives CASSPPGERLTKNIQYF.